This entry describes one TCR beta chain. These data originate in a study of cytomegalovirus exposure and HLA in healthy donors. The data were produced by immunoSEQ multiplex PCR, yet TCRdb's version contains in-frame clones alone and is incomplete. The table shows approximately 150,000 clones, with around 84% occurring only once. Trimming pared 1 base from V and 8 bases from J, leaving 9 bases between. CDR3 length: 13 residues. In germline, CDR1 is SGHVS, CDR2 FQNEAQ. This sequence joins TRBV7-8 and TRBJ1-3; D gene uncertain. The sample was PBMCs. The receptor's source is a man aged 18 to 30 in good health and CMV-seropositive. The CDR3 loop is CASSLVGGYTIYF. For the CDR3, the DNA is TGTGCCAGCAGCTTAGTCGGTGGTTACACCATATATTTT.